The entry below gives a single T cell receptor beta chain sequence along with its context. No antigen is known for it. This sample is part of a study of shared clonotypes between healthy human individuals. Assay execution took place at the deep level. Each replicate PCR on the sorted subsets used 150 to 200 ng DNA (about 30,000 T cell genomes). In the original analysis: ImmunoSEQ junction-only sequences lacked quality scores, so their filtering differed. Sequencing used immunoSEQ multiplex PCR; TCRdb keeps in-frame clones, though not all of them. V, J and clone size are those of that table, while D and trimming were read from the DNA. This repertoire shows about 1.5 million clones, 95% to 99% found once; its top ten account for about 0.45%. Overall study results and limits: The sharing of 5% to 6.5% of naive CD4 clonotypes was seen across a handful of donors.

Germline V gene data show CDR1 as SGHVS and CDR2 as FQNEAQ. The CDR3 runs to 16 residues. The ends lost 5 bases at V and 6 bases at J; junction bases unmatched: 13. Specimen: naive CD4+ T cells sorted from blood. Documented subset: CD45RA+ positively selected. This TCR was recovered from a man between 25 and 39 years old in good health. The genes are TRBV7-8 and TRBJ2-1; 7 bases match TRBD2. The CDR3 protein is CASSHWEGREFNEQFF. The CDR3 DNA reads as TGTGCCAGCAGCCATTGGGAGGGGCGGGAGTTCAATGAGCAGTTCTTC.